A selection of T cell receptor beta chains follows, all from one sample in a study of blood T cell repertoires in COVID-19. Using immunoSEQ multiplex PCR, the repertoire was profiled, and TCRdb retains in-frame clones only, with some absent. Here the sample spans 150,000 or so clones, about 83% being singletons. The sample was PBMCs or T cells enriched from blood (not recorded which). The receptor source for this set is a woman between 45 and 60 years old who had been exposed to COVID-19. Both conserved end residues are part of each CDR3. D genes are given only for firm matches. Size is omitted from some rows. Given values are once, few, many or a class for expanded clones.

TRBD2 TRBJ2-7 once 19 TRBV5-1 TGCGCCAGCAGCTTCCGAACTCCTTTGACTAGCGGGGGAAGCTACGAGCAGTACTTC CASSFRTPLTSGGSYEQYF
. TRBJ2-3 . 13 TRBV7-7 TGTGCCAGCAGCTCCCAGGGTGCAGATACGCAGTATTTT CASSSQGADTQYF
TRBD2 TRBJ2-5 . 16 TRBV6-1 TGTGCCAGCAGTGAACGCCTAGCGGGCAACCAAGAGACCCAGTACTTC CASSERLAGNQETQYF
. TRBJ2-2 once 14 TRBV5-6 TGTGCCAGCAGCGGGCGACTAGTTACCGGGGAGCTGTTTTTT CASSGRLVTGELFF
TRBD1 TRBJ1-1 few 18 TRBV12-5 TGTGCTAGTGGTTTGGTCCTTGGGACAGGGATCATGAACACTGAAGCTTTCTTT CASGLVLGTGIMNTEAFF
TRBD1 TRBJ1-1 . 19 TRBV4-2 TGTGCCAGCAGCCAAGATGGGACAGATGGGATAGGAATGAACACTGAAGCTTTCTTT CASSQDGTDGIGMNTEAFF
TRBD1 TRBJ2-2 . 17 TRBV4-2 TGTGCCAGCAGCCAAGAGAGGACAGGGGGGAACACCGGGGAGCTGTTTTTT CASSQERTGGNTGELFF
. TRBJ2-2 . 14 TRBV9 TGTGCCAGCAGCGTAGCAGGAAAGACCGGGGAGCTGTTTTTT CASSVAGKTGELFF
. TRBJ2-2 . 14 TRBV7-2 TGTGCCAGCAGCTTACGGGGGGCTACCGGGGAGCTGTTTTTT CASSLRGATGELFF
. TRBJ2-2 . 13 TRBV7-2 TGTGCCAGCAGCACGGACAGAACCGGGGAGCTGTTTTTT CASSTDRTGELFF
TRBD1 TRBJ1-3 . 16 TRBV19 TGTGCCAGTAGTATAGGGGGACAGAGCTCTGGAAACACCATATATTTT CASSIGGQSSGNTIYF
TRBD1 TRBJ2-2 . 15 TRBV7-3 TGTGCCAGCAGCTTATGGGACAGCCCCACCGGGGAGCTGTTTTTT CASSLWDSPTGELFF
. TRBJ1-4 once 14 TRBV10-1 TGCGCCAGCAGTGACGGGGCAACTAATGAAAAACTGTTTTTT CASSDGATNEKLFF
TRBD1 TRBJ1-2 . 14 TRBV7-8 TGTGCCAGCAGTCAACCGGGACAGGGGATTGGCTACACCTTC CASSQPGQGIGYTF
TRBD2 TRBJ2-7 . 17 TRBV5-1 TGCGCCAGCAGTATTGGGACTAGCGGGAGAGTAACCTACGAGCAGTACTTC CASSIGTSGRVTYEQYF
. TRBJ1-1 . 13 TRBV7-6 TGTGCCAGCAGCCCCCTGGCCGCCAGTGAAGCTTTCTTT CASSPLAASEAFF
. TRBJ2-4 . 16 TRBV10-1 TGCGCCAGCAGTGAGTCTACGAGACTAGCCAAAAACATTCAGTACTTC CASSESTRLAKNIQYF
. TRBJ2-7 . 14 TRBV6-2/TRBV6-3 TGTGCCAGCAGCCCCAGCCGACAGTTCTACGAGCAGTACTTC CASSPSRQFYEQYF
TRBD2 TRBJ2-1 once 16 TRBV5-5 TGTGCCAGCAGCTTGGGTTTCCTAGCGGTCTACAATGAGCAGTTCTTC CASSLGFLAVYNEQFF
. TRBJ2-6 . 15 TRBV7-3 TGTGCCAGCAGCTTGTTCGGTACTGGGGCCAACGTCCTGACTTTC CASSLFGTGANVLTF
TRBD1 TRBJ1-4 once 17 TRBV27 TGTGCCAGCAGGCGGACAGGGGGCCCGGCGACTAATGAAAAACTGTTTTTT CASRRTGGPATNEKLFF
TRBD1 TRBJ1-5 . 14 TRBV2 TGTGCCAGCAGGGGGACAGTTACCCGTGGGCCCCAGCATTTT CASRGTVTRGPQHF
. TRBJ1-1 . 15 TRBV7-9 TGTGCCAGCAGCTTAGCGTGGGCGGGGGGCACTGAAGCTTTCTTT CASSLAWAGGTEAFF
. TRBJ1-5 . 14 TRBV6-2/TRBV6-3 TGTGCCAGCAGCCCACTAACAGGGAGTCAGCCCCAGCATTTT CASSPLTGSQPQHF
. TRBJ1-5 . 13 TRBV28 TGTGCCAGCTCTTTAACGGGCAATCAGCCCCAGCATTTT CASSLTGNQPQHF
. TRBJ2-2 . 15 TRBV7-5 TGTGCCAGAAGCCCGCCGGAGGAAGACACCGGGGAGCTGTTTTTT CARSPPEEDTGELFF
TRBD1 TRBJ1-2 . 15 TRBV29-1 TGCAGCGTTGAAGGCGGGACAGGGAGTCTCTATGGCTACACCTTC CSVEGGTGSLYGYTF
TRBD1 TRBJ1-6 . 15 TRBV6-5 TGTGCCAGCAGGGGACAGGGGACGAATAATTCACCCCTCCACTTT CASRGQGTNNSPLHF
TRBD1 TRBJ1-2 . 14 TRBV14 TGTGCCAGCAGCCAAACCGGGACAGGCTATGGCTACACCTTC CASSQTGTGYGYTF
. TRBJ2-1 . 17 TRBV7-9 TGTGCCAGCAGCCCGAGCACGGTAGGGGAAAGTTGGGATGAGCAGTTCTTC CASSPSTVGESWDEQFF
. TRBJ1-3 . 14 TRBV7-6 TGTGCCAGCAGCTTGTATCCCTCTGGAAACACCATATATTTT CASSLYPSGNTIYF
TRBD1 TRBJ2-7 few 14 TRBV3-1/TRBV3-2 TGTGCCAGCAACAACCGGGACAGCGTTTACGAGCAGTACTTC CASNNRDSVYEQYF
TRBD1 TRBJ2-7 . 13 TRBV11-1 TGTGCCAGCAGCCGGGGACAGTCCTACGAGCAGTACTTC CASSRGQSYEQYF
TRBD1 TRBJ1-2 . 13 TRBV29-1 TGCAGCGTTGGGCGTAGGGGGCCAAATGGCTACACCTTC CSVGRRGPNGYTF
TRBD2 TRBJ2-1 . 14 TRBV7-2 TGTGCCAGCAGCACACTAGCGGGTTACAATGAGCAGTTCTTC CASSTLAGYNEQFF
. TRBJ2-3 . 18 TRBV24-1 TGTGCCACCAGTGTGGGCTTAAATCTTACCCTTAGCACAGATACGCAGTATTTT CATSVGLNLTLSTDTQYF
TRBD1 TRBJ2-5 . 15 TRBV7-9 TGTGCCAGCAGCTCGCGACAGGGATTGAAGGAGACCCAGTACTTC CASSSRQGLKETQYF
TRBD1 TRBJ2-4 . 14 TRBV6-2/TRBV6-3 TGTGCCAGCAGCACCCGGGACAGAGAAAACATTCAGTACTTC CASSTRDRENIQYF
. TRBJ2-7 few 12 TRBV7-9 TGTGCCAGCAGCCCCAGGGTTAGCGAGCAGTACTTC CASSPRVSEQYF
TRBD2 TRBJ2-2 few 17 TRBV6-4 TGTGCCAGCAGTTTACTAGCGGGGGTTGCGAACACCGGGGAGCTGTTTTTT CASSLLAGVANTGELFF